These T cell receptor beta chains were read from a single sample in a study of T cells in Graves' hyperthyroidism and ophthalmopathy. Each CDR3 protein is one row after TCRdb ran MiXCR on the multiplex PCR reads. The sample includes around 690,000 distinct CDR3 sequences, less than 25% of them seen just once. The specimen sequenced was blood. The receptor set was obtained from a man aged 30-40 years with Graves' ophthalmopathy. Each CDR3 is given with its conserved first and last residue. The order of the fields is clone size, V gene, J gene, D gene, CDR3 DNA, CDR3 protein. A D gene is named only where the DNA matches it firmly. For some rows the clone size is stated as once, few or many, or as a class when expanded; others skip it.

clone_size: .
v_call: TRBV19
j_call: TRBJ2-1
d_call: .
cdr3_nt: TGTGCCAGTAGTATGGACCGGAACAATGAGCAGTTCTTC
cdr3_aa: CASSMDRNNEQFF

clone_size: many
v_call: TRBV6-1
j_call: TRBJ1-5
d_call: .
cdr3_nt: TGTGCCAGCAGTCTTAGACAGAAGATGAATCAGCCCCAGCATTTT
cdr3_aa: CASSLRQKMNQPQHF

clone_size: .
v_call: TRBV5-1
j_call: TRBJ1-2
d_call: .
cdr3_nt: TGCGCCAGCAGCTGGGACCTATACGGGGAGCCTAACTATGGCTACACCTTC
cdr3_aa: CASSWDLYGEPNYGYTF

clone_size: .
v_call: TRBV24-1
j_call: TRBJ2-2
d_call: .
cdr3_nt: TGTGCCACCAGTGATTTTATCACCGGGGAGCTGTTTTTT
cdr3_aa: CATSDFITGELFF

clone_size: .
v_call: TRBV10-3
j_call: TRBJ1-5
d_call: .
cdr3_nt: TGTGCCATCAGTGACAGGGGTACCAATCAGCCCCAGCATTTT
cdr3_aa: CAISDRGTNQPQHF

clone_size: few
v_call: TRBV5-8
j_call: TRBJ2-7
d_call: TRBD1
cdr3_nt: TGTGCCAGCAGCGTCCGGGACAGGGAGGGCGAGCGGTACTTC
cdr3_aa: CASSVRDREGERYF

clone_size: many
v_call: TRBV11-1
j_call: TRBJ2-7
d_call: .
cdr3_nt: TGTGCCAGCAGCTTAGGGACAGCCACCTACGAGCAGTACTTC
cdr3_aa: CASSLGTATYEQYF

clone_size: few
v_call: TRBV5-1
j_call: TRBJ2-7
d_call: TRBD2
cdr3_nt: TGCGCCAGCAGCTTGGGGGGAACTAGCGGGAGTGACGAGCAGTACTTC
cdr3_aa: CASSLGGTSGSDEQYF

clone_size: few
v_call: TRBV7-2
j_call: TRBJ2-6
d_call: .
cdr3_nt: TGTGCCAGCAGCTTATTTGTAGGTGGGGCCAACGTCCTGACTTTC
cdr3_aa: CASSLFVGGANVLTF

clone_size: few
v_call: TRBV29-1
j_call: TRBJ2-2
d_call: .
cdr3_nt: TGCAGCGTTGAACCAGATTCGAACACCGGGGAGCTGTTTTTT
cdr3_aa: CSVEPDSNTGELFF

clone_size: few
v_call: TRBV28
j_call: TRBJ2-7
d_call: .
cdr3_nt: TGTGCCAGTGAGGAAACTCGAACAGGGCTATGCGAGCAGTACTTC
cdr3_aa: CASEETRTGLCEQYF

clone_size: many
v_call: TRBV2
j_call: TRBJ2-5
d_call: .
cdr3_nt: TGTGCCAGCACCCGGGACTCCAGGGAGACCCAGTACTTC
cdr3_aa: CASTRDSRETQYF

clone_size: many
v_call: TRBV27
j_call: TRBJ2-1
d_call: TRBD2
cdr3_nt: TGTGCCAGCAGTCCCCGGGAAAGAGCGGGAGGGTACATTGAGCAGTTCTTC
cdr3_aa: CASSPRERAGGYIEQFF

clone_size: .
v_call: TRBV20-1
j_call: TRBJ2-2
d_call: .
cdr3_nt: TGCAGTGTGGGTAGGGGCGGGCTGACCGGGGAGCTGTTTTTT
cdr3_aa: CSVGRGGLTGELFF

clone_size: many
v_call: TRBV7-2
j_call: TRBJ2-7
d_call: .
cdr3_nt: TGTGCCAGCAGCTTACCCACTAGACGCTACGAGCAGTACTTC
cdr3_aa: CASSLPTRRYEQYF

clone_size: few
v_call: TRBV7-8
j_call: TRBJ2-1
d_call: TRBD1
cdr3_nt: TGTGCCAGCAGCTTGTCCGGGACAGAGAACAATGAGCAGTTCTTC
cdr3_aa: CASSLSGTENNEQFF

clone_size: few
v_call: TRBV3-1
j_call: TRBJ2-2
d_call: .
cdr3_nt: TGTGCCAGCAGCCAAGCTCCCGCCGGGGAGCTGTTTTTT
cdr3_aa: CASSQAPAGELFF

clone_size: .
v_call: TRBV12-3/TRBV12-4
j_call: TRBJ1-6
d_call: .
cdr3_nt: TGTGCCAGCAGTTTAGGTAGATCACCCCTCCACTTT
cdr3_aa: CASSLGRSPLHF

clone_size: few
v_call: TRBV20-1
j_call: TRBJ1-3
d_call: .
cdr3_nt: TGCAGTGCTAGCGGACAGCCCTCTGGAAACACCATATATTTT
cdr3_aa: CSASGQPSGNTIYF

clone_size: few
v_call: TRBV30
j_call: TRBJ2-1
d_call: TRBD2
cdr3_nt: TGTGCCTGGAGTGTAACGGGAGGGTTTGATGAGCAGTTCTTC
cdr3_aa: CAWSVTGGFDEQFF

clone_size: .
v_call: TRBV7-9
j_call: TRBJ1-1
d_call: TRBD1
cdr3_nt: TGTGCCAGCAGCCGTTTAGGGACAGGGGCGACTGAAGCTTTCTTT
cdr3_aa: CASSRLGTGATEAFF

clone_size: .
v_call: TRBV12-3/TRBV12-4
j_call: TRBJ2-1
d_call: TRBD2
cdr3_nt: TGTGCCAGCGGATACGGGGGGATGGGGTTGTCCTACAATGAGCAGTTCTTC
cdr3_aa: CASGYGGMGLSYNEQFF

clone_size: .
v_call: TRBV6-2/TRBV6-3
j_call: TRBJ2-1
d_call: .
cdr3_nt: TGTGCCAGCAGGGGACTGATAGGGGGCAATGAGCAGTTCTTC
cdr3_aa: CASRGLIGGNEQFF

clone_size: few
v_call: TRBV20-1
j_call: TRBJ2-1
d_call: TRBD2
cdr3_nt: TGCAGTGCTAGACCTAGCGGGAGTTTACCTGAGCAGTTCTTC
cdr3_aa: CSARPSGSLPEQFF

clone_size: .
v_call: TRBV24-1
j_call: TRBJ2-4
d_call: TRBD1
cdr3_nt: TGTGCCACCATTCCCGGGACAGGGGGCAGCATTCAGTACTTC
cdr3_aa: CATIPGTGGSIQYF

clone_size: many
v_call: TRBV7-2
j_call: TRBJ2-7
d_call: .
cdr3_nt: TGTGCCAGCAGCTCCGGGGGGACAGGCTACGAGCAGTACTTC
cdr3_aa: CASSSGGTGYEQYF

clone_size: many
v_call: TRBV6-1
j_call: TRBJ2-7
d_call: TRBD2
cdr3_nt: TGTGCCAGCAGTGGGGGACTAGCGGGAATTACTTACGAGCAGTACTTC
cdr3_aa: CASSGGLAGITYEQYF

clone_size: many
v_call: TRBV6-5
j_call: TRBJ2-5
d_call: TRBD2
cdr3_nt: TGTGCCAGCAGTTACGGGACTAGCACCTACCAAGAGACCCAGTACTTC
cdr3_aa: CASSYGTSTYQETQYF

clone_size: .
v_call: TRBV19
j_call: TRBJ1-5
d_call: TRBD1
cdr3_nt: TGTGCCAGTAGGACAGGGTTGGGGAATCAGCCCCAGCATTTT
cdr3_aa: CASRTGLGNQPQHF

clone_size: .
v_call: TRBV9
j_call: TRBJ1-3
d_call: .
cdr3_nt: TGTGCCAGCAGCGTAGCTAAGGGTCTCTCTGGAAACACCATATATTTT
cdr3_aa: CASSVAKGLSGNTIYF

clone_size: few
v_call: TRBV5-5
j_call: TRBJ2-5
d_call: .
cdr3_nt: TGTGCCAGCAGCTTGGTCGCGAAAGGTCTGGAGACCCAGTACTTC
cdr3_aa: CASSLVAKGLETQYF

clone_size: once
v_call: TRBV7-9
j_call: TRBJ2-2
d_call: TRBD1
cdr3_nt: TGTGCCAGCAGCTTAAAGGGGGCGGAAACCGGGGAGCTGTTTTTT
cdr3_aa: CASSLKGAETGELFF

clone_size: few
v_call: TRBV7-3
j_call: TRBJ2-1
d_call: TRBD2
cdr3_nt: TGTGCCAGCAGCTTAATCCTAGCGGCGTACAATGAGCAGTTCTTC
cdr3_aa: CASSLILAAYNEQFF

clone_size: few
v_call: TRBV20-1
j_call: TRBJ2-2
d_call: TRBD2
cdr3_nt: TGCAGTGCCCCCGGGACTAGTTCGTCCGGGGAGCTGTTTTTT
cdr3_aa: CSAPGTSSSGELFF

clone_size: .
v_call: TRBV29-1
j_call: TRBJ1-1
d_call: .
cdr3_nt: TGCAGCGTCAAAAGGGGGGACTTGAACACTGAAGCTTTCTTT
cdr3_aa: CSVKRGDLNTEAFF

clone_size: .
v_call: TRBV7-9
j_call: TRBJ2-5
d_call: .
cdr3_nt: TGTGCCAGCAGCTTAAGGTTCGAGCGAGGCCAAGAGACCCAGTACTTC
cdr3_aa: CASSLRFERGQETQYF

clone_size: few
v_call: TRBV14
j_call: TRBJ2-3
d_call: .
cdr3_nt: TGTGCCAGCAGCCCCCAGGACACAGATACGCAGTATTTT
cdr3_aa: CASSPQDTDTQYF

clone_size: .
v_call: TRBV28
j_call: TRBJ1-2
d_call: .
cdr3_nt: TGTGCCAGCAGTTTAGGTGTAGATGGCTACACCTTC
cdr3_aa: CASSLGVDGYTF

clone_size: .
v_call: TRBV20-1
j_call: TRBJ2-1
d_call: TRBD2
cdr3_nt: TGCAGTGCTGCTCAGGAGCTGGTAGCGGGAGGTCCACACTACAATGAGCAGTTCTTC
cdr3_aa: CSAAQELVAGGPHYNEQFF

clone_size: .
v_call: TRBV10-3
j_call: TRBJ2-2
d_call: .
cdr3_nt: TGTGCCGCAACAAGCGGAGGGCGCGGAGGGACCGGGGAGCTGTTTTTT
cdr3_aa: CAATSGGRGGTGELFF

clone_size: .
v_call: TRBV13
j_call: TRBJ2-7
d_call: .
cdr3_nt: TGTGCCAGCAGCCCGACAAGGCAGGGCGTTGAGCAGTACTTC
cdr3_aa: CASSPTRQGVEQYF

clone_size: many
v_call: TRBV5-1
j_call: TRBJ2-1
d_call: .
cdr3_nt: TGCGCCAGCAGCTTTGGAGGGAACACAATTAATGAGCAGTTCTTC
cdr3_aa: CASSFGGNTINEQFF

clone_size: .
v_call: TRBV5-5
j_call: TRBJ2-7
d_call: .
cdr3_nt: TGTGCCAGCAGCTTGGAGAAGGGGCAAATCTTCTACGAGCAGTACTTC
cdr3_aa: CASSLEKGQIFYEQYF

clone_size: .
v_call: TRBV7-8
j_call: TRBJ2-7
d_call: TRBD2
cdr3_nt: TGTGCCAACAGCTTAGCGGGCAGGTCGACCTACGAGCAGTACTTC
cdr3_aa: CANSLAGRSTYEQYF

clone_size: few
v_call: TRBV28
j_call: TRBJ2-1
d_call: TRBD2
cdr3_nt: TGTGCCAGCAGATTGACTAGCGGGAGTTTAGATGAGCAGTTCTTC
cdr3_aa: CASRLTSGSLDEQFF